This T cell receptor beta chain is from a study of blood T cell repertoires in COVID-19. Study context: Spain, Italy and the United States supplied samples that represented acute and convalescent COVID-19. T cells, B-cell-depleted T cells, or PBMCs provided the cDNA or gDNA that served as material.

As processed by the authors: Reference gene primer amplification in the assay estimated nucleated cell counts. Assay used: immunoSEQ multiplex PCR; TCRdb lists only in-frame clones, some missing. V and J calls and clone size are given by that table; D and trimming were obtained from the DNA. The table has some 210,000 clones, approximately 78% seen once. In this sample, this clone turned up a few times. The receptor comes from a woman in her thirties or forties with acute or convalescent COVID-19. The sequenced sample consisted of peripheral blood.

DNA for the CDR3: TGTGCCAGCAGCTTATACGGGACAGCCTCCTATGGCTACACCTTC. It yields the protein CASSLYGTASYGYTF. J is TRBJ1-2 and V is TRBV5-5; 7 bases fit TRBD1. The CDR3 has 15 residues. The V segment lost 2 bases and the J segment 4 bases; nucleotides outside the gene matches: 8. Germline-derived CDR1 and CDR2 are SGHKS and YYEKEE (reference sequence).